One sample yielded the 25 T cell receptor beta chains listed below, sequenced in a study of T cell repertoires in cytomegalovirus infection. Antigens of these TCRs are unknown. TCRdb re-called the reads with MiXCR, one entry per CDR3 protein. Among 45,000 to 50,000 distinct CDR3 sequences listed, roughly 19% were seen once. Specimen: CD8+ T cells from cultured PBMCs, collected from culture after CMV antigen stimulation. All receptors come from a human donor in good health (CMV status not recorded). Some clones in this sample may be carry-over from other donors' samples.

The V and J genes are TRBV20-1 and TRBJ2-2, with 7 nucleotides matching TRBD1. Germline CDR1 is DFQATT and CDR2 is SNEGSKA (reference sequence). This CDR3 is 14 amino acids long. Here the CDR3 reads CSPKNRGNTGELFF. The DNA for the CDR3 is TGCAGCCCTAAAAACAGGGGGAACACCGGGGAGCTGTTTTTT.

The sample holds a few counts of this clonotype. The chain joins TRBV7-2 to TRBJ1-2; D perhaps matches TRBD1 (5 bases). CDR1 and CDR2 (germline): SGHTA, FQGNSA. The CDR3 has 16 amino acids. Between the trimmed V and J ends, which lost 1 base and 7 bases, there was a span of 19 bases. Written as DNA, the CDR3 is TGTGCCAGCAGCTTAGTATTCGTGGACACCACTAGTGGCTACACCTTC. Translation: CASSLVFVDTTSGYTF. Together with reference TRBV7-2 and TRBJ1-2, the CDR3 gives the full variable domain: GAGVSQSPSNKVTEKGKDVELRCDPISGHTALYWYRQSLGQGLEFLIYFQGNSAPDKSGLPSDRFSAERTGGSVSTLTIQRTQQEDSAVYLCASSLVFVDTTSGYTFGSGTRLTVV.

The chain employs TRBV6-2 or TRBV6-3 and TRBJ2-1, with TRBD1 identical over 9 bases. CDR1 is MNHEY and CDR2 is SVGEGT in the germline V gene. Trimming removed 5 bases from V and 4 bases from J; junction bases left unmatched: 9. CDR3 length: 16 residues. The CDR3 bases are TGTGCCAGCAGTCCCCTCGACAGGGGGGTATACAATGAGCAGTTCTTC. Protein product: CASSPLDRGVYNEQFF.

This clonotype was picked up many times. This sequence joins TRBV24-1 and TRBJ2-3; 9 bases map to TRBD1. The length of the CDR3 is 19 residues. Germline CDR1 is KGHDR and CDR2 is SFDVKD. V was clipped by 3 bases and J by 2 bases; unmatched bases: 14. The CDR3, as DNA: TGTGCCACCAGTGATACCAAAGGACAGGGGACCGACCCCACAGATACGCAGTATTTT. Its protein product is CATSDTKGQGTDPTDTQYF.

The rearrangement links TRBV5-3 to TRBJ2-7; 10 nucleotides agree with TRBD1. TRBV5-3 is an ORF; its function is uncertain. The length of the CDR3 is 17 residues. Losses at the gene ends were 5 bases for V and 2 bases for J; bases not matched to a gene: 13. CDR3 sequence: CARSTRDRGSPTYEQYF. CDR3 DNA sequence: TGTGCCAGAAGTACCCGGGACAGGGGCTCCCCTACCTACGAGCAGTACTTC.

Many counts were recorded for this clonotype. The chain links TRBV7-2 to TRBJ2-7; D may be TRBD1 (8 bases). This CDR3 region has 15 residues. Trimming removed 5 bases at V and 4 bases at J, with 18 bases between. Germline V CDR1 and CDR2: SGHTA, FQGNSA. The CDR3 region is CASSPGGTGPYEQYF. The DNA for the CDR3 is TGTGCCAGCAGCCCCGGGGGGACAGGACCTTACGAGCAGTACTTC.

The V call is TRBV6-6, the J call TRBJ2-4, with 7 bases fitting TRBD1. The J segment lost 1 base and the V segment lost 6 bases, leaving 12 bases of the junction unmatched. Germline V CDR1 and CDR2: MNHNY, SVGAGI (reference sequence). The CDR3 sequence is 17 residues long. The DNA of the CDR3 is TGTGCCAGCAGAGGACAGGACGGAAACGGGGCCAAAAACATTCAGTACTTC. Translated: CASRGQDGNGAKNIQYF.

V is TRBV5-6 and J is TRBJ2-3; D might be TRBD1 (5 bases). This CDR3 region has 18 residues. The V end was cut by 7 bases, the J end by 0 bases, with 24 bases between. Germline values: CDR1 SGHDT, CDR2 YYEEEE. The CDR3 DNA reads as TGTGCCAGCCGTAGGGGCAGCACGGAATTTCATAGCACAGATACGCAGTATTTT. Its protein product is CASRRGSTEFHSTDTQYF.

The chain recombines TRBV28 with TRBJ1-5, with 10 bases identical to TRBD1. The CDR3 is 18 residues long. The germline gives CDR1 MDHEN, CDR2 SYDVKM. V lost 6 bases and J lost 0; bases outside the gene matches: 11. The CDR3 loop is CASSSPGTGEYSNQPQHF. CDR3 nucleotides: TGTGCCAGCAGCTCTCCAGGGACAGGGGAATATAGCAATCAGCCCCAGCATTTT.

This clonotype was detected many times. The V call is TRBV11-2, the J call TRBJ1-2; 7 nucleotides line up with TRBD1. The germline V gene has CDR1 SGHAT and CDR2 FQNNGV. Trimming cost V 5 bases and J 8 bases; bases outside gene matches: 8. The CDR3 has 13 residues. The CDR3 DNA sequence: TGTGCCAGCAGCCCAGGGGGTTTGAGAGGCTACACCTTC. Translation gives CASSPGGLRGYTF.

The chain joins TRBV4-3 to TRBJ1-4; D unresolved. CDR3 length equals 14 residues. Looked up from germline, CDR1 is LGHNA and CDR2 is YSLEER. Trimming removed 0 bases from V and 8 bases from J, with 10 bases in between. CDR3 coding DNA: TGCGCCAGCAGCCAAGACTGGGCCGAGGAAAAACTGTTTTTT. It encodes CASSQDWAEEKLFF.

The rearrangement joins TRBV27 to TRBJ2-1; D is unclear. The CDR3 totals 15 residues. Germline-derived CDR1 and CDR2 are MNHEY and SMNVEV (reference sequence). Trimming removed 5 bases at V and 4 bases at J, with 15 bases between. CDR3 in DNA: TGTGCCAGCAGTAACCCCGGGCCCAAATACAATGAGCAGTTCTTC. Translation gives CASSNPGPKYNEQFF.

In this sample, this clonotype turned up many times. The CDR3 bases are TGTGCCAGCAGCTCCACCCCTTTGAACACTGAAGCTTTCTTT. Translating gives CASSSTPLNTEAFF. This chain links TRBV7-8 with TRBJ1-1; no clear D. The CDR3 extends over 14 amino acids. Germline CDR1 and CDR2: SGHVS and FQNEAQ. Between the trimmed V and J ends, which lost 4 bases and 0 bases, there was a span of 9 bases.

There are a few counts of this clonotype. This chain joins TRBV12-3 or TRBV12-4 and TRBJ2-3, with D possibly called TRBD1 or TRBD2 (5 bases each). Trimming removed 4 bases at V and 2 bases at J, with 13 bases between. The CDR3 is made up of 15 amino acids. The CDR3 nucleotides are TGTGCCAGCAGTTCAACGGGACCAACCACAGATACGCAGTATTTT. It encodes CASSSTGPTTDTQYF.

The V call is TRBV7-2, the J call TRBJ2-7, with TRBD2 identical over 10 bases. This CDR3 is built from 16 residues. The ends lost 2 bases at V and 5 bases at J; junction bases unmatched: 9. Germline-derived CDR1 and CDR2 are SGHTA and FQGNSA. The CDR3 is CASSLPSGSLSDEQYF. The CDR3 region has the DNA TGTGCCAGCAGCTTACCTAGCGGGAGTTTGAGTGACGAGCAGTACTTC.

This clonotype was seen ten or more times. This rearrangement joins TRBV7-2 to TRBJ2-3; 7 nucleotides line up with TRBD1. V lost 2 bases and J lost 6; bases outside the gene matches: 8. The CDR3 is made up of 15 amino acids. The V gene's germline CDR1 is SGHTA and CDR2 FQGNSA. In nucleotides, the CDR3 is TGTGCCAGCAGCTTAAGAGGGACAGAAAGGGATACGCAGTATTTT. The encoded protein is CASSLRGTERDTQYF. Drawing the rest from reference TRBV7-2 and TRBJ2-3, the complete variable domain is GAGVSQSPSNKVTEKGKDVELRCDPISGHTALYWYRQSLGQGLEFLIYFQGNSAPDKSGLPSDRFSAERTGGSVSTLTIQRTQQEDSAVYLCASSLRGTERDTQYFGPGTRLTVL.

This clonotype was counted many times. The chain uses TRBV7-8 and TRBJ2-3, with D uncertain. The germline V gene has CDR1 SGHVS and CDR2 FQNEAQ. This CDR3 has 15 residues. Trimming shortened V by 5 bases and J by 0 bases, and 12 bases separated the two germline ends. The CDR3 loop reads CASSVPGSSTDTQYF. In nucleotides, the CDR3 is TGTGCCAGCAGCGTGCCTGGGTCTAGCACAGATACGCAGTATTTT.

The chain uses TRBV3-1 and TRBJ1-1; D gene unclear. Between the trimmed V and J ends, which lost 3 bases and 2 bases, there was a span of 13 bases. CDR3 length equals 15 residues. The germline V gene has CDR1 LGHDT and CDR2 YNNKEL (reference sequence). This CDR3 is CASSQAASSNTEAFF. As DNA, the CDR3 is TGTGCCAGCAGCCAGGCGGCCTCTTCAAACACTGAAGCTTTCTTT.

This chain joins TRBV20-1 and TRBJ1-6; D unclear. The CDR3 is made up of 14 amino acids. From germline, CDR1 is DFQATT and CDR2 SNEGSKA (reference sequence). The ends were cut back, 6 bases at V and 9 bases at J, with 18 bases in the middle. CDR3 sequence: CSAVLEESGSPLHF. The CDR3, as DNA: TGCAGTGCCGTCTTGGAGGAAAGTGGTTCACCCCTCCACTTT.

The chain links TRBV27 to TRBJ2-7, with D possibly being TRBD1 or TRBD2 (6 bases each). Germline-derived CDR1 and CDR2 are MNHEY and SMNVEV (reference sequence). CDR3 length: 15 residues. V was pared by 2 bases and J by 5 bases, with 16 bases between. The CDR3 region has the DNA TGTGCCAGCAGTTTAAGGGGGGTTCAAGGGGACGAGCAGTACTTC. Its protein product is CASSLRGVQGDEQYF.

The chain uses TRBV5-1 and TRBJ1-2, with D uncertain. CDR3 length equals 15 residues. Germline assignment: CDR1 SGHRS and CDR2 YFSETQ. The V end lost 3 bases, the J end lost 2 bases, and 14 bases lay between the germline ends. In nucleotides, the CDR3 is TGCGCCAGCAGCTGGAGTTTACAGAGCAACTATGGCTACACCTTC. Its protein product is CASSWSLQSNYGYTF.

This clonotype was detected only a few times. The chain combines TRBV28 with TRBJ2-5; 9 bases line up with TRBD1. CDR1 and CDR2 from the germline V gene are MDHEN and SYDVKM. V gave up 4 bases and J gave up 2 bases; unmatched junction bases: 5. The CDR3 spans 15 residues. As DNA, the CDR3 is TGTGCCAGCAGTTCCGGGACAGGGAATCAAGAGACCCAGTACTTC. This sequence encodes CASSSGTGNQETQYF.

The V call is TRBV25-1, the J call TRBJ2-1; D not resolved. The germline V gene has CDR1 MGHDK and CDR2 SYGVNS. The CDR3 totals 12 residues. The V end was cut by 7 bases, the J end by 6 bases, with 10 bases between. The CDR3 DNA is TGTGCCAGCAAGCATTCCGGCAATGAGCAGTTCTTC. Encoded protein: CASKHSGNEQFF.

Here the CDR3 reads CASSVSGAGRETQYF. For the CDR3, the DNA is TGTGCCAGCAGCGTAAGCGGGGCAGGACGGGAGACCCAGTACTTC. J is TRBJ2-5 and V is TRBV9; TRBD2 aligns across 7 bases. Unmatched junction bases numbered 8, after V lost 1 base and J lost 5 bases. The CDR3 is 15 residues long. Germline V gives CDR1 SGDLS, CDR2 YYNGEE.

Remarks on this clonotype: A much more abundant neighbour one base away suggests this may be a read error. The chain joins TRBV6-2 or TRBV6-3 to TRBJ2-7; D is undetermined. The CDR3 runs 13 residues. V lost 1 base, J lost 1 base, and 5 bases lay in between. CDR1 is MNHEY, CDR2 SVGEGT, per germline. The CDR3 DNA reads as TGTGCCAGCAGTTACTTGCAGTCCTACGAGCAGTACTTC. Translating gives CASSYLQSYEQYF.